This T cell receptor (beta chain) was captured in a study of T-cell reconstitution after alpha-beta-depleted transplantation in children. As for this clonotype: Its cognate antigen is unknown.

Findings and caveats of the study: At around two months after transplant, the alpha-beta T cells were reportedly derived from several hundred expanded clones that came from non-depleted graft cells.

Unique molecular identifiers were used to barcode this TCRbeta library. A single record per CDR3 protein comes from TCRdb applying MiXCR to the PCR reads. The sample yields about 830,000 distinct CDR3 sequences, approximately 15% seen once. Trimming shortened V by 5 bases and J by 15 bases, and 17 bases separated the two germline ends. This CDR3 comprises 12 residues. Per the germline V gene, CDR1 is MGHRA and CDR2 is YSYEKL. The chain couples TRBV4-1 to TRBJ2-1; D gene ambiguous. The receptor was isolated from a male patient between 10 and 17 years old who had a stem cell transplant for acute lymphoblastic leukemia, so the T cells may come from the graft donor. The input for sequencing was PBMCs, mostly from graft donor cells, taken 360 days after TCRalphabeta/CD19-depleted stem cell transplant. CDR3 amino acids: CASSFPRARRFF. DNA for the CDR3: TGCGCCAGCAGCTTTCCCCGGGCCCGACGGTTCTTC.